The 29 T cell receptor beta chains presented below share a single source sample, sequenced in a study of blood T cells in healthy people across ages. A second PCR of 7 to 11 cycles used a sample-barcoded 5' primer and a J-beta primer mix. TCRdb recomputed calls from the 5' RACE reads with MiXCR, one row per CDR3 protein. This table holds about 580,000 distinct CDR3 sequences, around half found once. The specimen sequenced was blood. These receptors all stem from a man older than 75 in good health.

The CDR3 loop reads CASSVGDKRTTNEKLFF. CDR3 nucleotides: TGTGCCAGCAGCGTAGGGGACAAACGTACAACTAATGAAAAACTGTTTTTT. The V and J genes are TRBV9 and TRBJ1-4; the D gene is possibly TRBD1 (6 bases). V was trimmed by 0 bases and J by 0 bases, leaving 12 bases between them. The CDR3 is 17 amino acids. The V gene's germline CDR1 is SGDLS and CDR2 YYNGEE.

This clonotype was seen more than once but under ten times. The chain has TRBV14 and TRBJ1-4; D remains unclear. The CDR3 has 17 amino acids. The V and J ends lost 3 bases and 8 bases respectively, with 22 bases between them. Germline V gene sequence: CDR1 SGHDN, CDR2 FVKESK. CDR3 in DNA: TGTGCCAGCAGCCACACATTTTCCGCCGGGTTGGGGGAAAAACTGTTTTTT. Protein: CASSHTFSAGLGEKLFF.

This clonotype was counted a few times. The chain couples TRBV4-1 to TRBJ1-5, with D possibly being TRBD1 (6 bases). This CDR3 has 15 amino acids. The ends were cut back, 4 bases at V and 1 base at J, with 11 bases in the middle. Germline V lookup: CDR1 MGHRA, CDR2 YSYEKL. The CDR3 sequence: CASSRGTGSNQPQHF. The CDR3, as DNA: TGCGCCAGCAGCCGCGGTACAGGGAGCAATCAGCCCCAGCATTTT.

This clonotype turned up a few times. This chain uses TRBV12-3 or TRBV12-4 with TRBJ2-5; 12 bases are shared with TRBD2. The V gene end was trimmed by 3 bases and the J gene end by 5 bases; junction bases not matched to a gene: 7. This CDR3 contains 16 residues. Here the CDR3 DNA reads TGTGCCAGCAGTTTGTCTAGCGGGGGGGCCTTCGAGACCCAGTACTTC. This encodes CASSLSSGGAFETQYF.

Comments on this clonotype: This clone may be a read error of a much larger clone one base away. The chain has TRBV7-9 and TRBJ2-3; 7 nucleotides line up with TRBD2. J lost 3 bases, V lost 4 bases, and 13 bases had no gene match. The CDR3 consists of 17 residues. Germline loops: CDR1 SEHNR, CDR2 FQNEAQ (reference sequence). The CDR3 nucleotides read TGTGCCAGCAGCTCGCTCGGGGGGATGGGATCGACAGATACGCAGTATTTT. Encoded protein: CASSSLGGMGSTDTQYF.

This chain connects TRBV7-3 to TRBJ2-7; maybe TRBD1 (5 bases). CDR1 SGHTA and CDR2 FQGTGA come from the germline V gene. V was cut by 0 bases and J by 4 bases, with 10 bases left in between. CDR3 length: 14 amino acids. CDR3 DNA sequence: TGTGCCAGCAGCTTAACCCCAGACAGTTACGAGCAGTACTTC. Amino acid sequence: CASSLTPDSYEQYF.

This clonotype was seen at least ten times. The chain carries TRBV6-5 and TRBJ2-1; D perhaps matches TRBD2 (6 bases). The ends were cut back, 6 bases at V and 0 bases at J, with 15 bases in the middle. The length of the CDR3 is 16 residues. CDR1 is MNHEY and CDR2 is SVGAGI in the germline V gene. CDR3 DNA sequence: TGTGCCAGCAGACGCTCTAGCGTCTCCTCCTACAATGAGCAGTTCTTC. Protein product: CASRRSSVSSYNEQFF.

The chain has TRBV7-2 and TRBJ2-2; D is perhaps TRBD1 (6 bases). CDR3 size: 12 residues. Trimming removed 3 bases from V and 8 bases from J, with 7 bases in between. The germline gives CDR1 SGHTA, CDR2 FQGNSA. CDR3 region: CASSFQGGELFF. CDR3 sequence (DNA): TGTGCCAGCAGCTTTCAGGGGGGGGAGCTGTTTTTT.

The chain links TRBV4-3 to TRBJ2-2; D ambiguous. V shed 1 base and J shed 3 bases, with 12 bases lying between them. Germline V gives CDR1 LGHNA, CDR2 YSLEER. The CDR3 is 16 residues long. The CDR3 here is CASSQGSLEYTGELFF. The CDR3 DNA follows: TGCGCCAGCAGCCAAGGCTCGCTAGAATACACCGGGGAGCTGTTTTTT.

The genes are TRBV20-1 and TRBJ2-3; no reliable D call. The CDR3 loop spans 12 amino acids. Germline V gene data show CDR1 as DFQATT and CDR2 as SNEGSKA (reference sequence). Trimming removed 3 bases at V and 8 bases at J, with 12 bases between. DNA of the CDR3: TGCAGTGCTAGGTCAGTTACGGCTACGCAGTATTTT. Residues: CSARSVTATQYF.

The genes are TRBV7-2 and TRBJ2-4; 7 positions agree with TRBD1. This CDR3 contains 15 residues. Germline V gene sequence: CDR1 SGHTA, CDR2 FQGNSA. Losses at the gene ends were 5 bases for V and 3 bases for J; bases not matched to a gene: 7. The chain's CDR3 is CASSPRQGRKNIQYF. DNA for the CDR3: TGTGCCAGCAGCCCACGACAGGGCCGCAAAAACATTCAGTACTTC.

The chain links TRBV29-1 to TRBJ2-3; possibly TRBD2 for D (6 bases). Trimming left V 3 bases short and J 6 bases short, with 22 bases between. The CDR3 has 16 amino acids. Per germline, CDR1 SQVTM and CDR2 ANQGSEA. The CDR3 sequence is CSVDGQGGRIFDTQYF. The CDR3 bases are TGCAGCGTTGATGGTCAGGGAGGTAGGATTTTCGATACGCAGTATTTT.

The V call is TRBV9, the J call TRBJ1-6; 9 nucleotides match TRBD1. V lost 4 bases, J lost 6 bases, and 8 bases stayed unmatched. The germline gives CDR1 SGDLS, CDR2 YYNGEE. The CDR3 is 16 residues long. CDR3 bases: TGTGCCAGCAGCAGGGGGGGGACAGGGTTTAATTCACCCCTCCACTTT. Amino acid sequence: CASSRGGTGFNSPLHF. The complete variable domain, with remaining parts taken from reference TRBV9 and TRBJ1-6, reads DSGVTQTPKHLITATGQRVTLRCSPRSGDLSVYWYQQSLDQGLQFLIQYYNGEERAKGNILERFSAQQFPDLHSELNLSSLELGDSALYFCASSRGGTGFNSPLHFGNGTRLTVT.

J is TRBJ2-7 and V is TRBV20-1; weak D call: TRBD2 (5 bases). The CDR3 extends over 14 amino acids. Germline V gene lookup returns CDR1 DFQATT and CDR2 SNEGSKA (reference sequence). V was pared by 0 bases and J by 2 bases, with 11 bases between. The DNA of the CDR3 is TGCAGTGCTAGAGATTCGCGGAGGCCCTACGAGCAGTACTTC. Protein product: CSARDSRRPYEQYF.

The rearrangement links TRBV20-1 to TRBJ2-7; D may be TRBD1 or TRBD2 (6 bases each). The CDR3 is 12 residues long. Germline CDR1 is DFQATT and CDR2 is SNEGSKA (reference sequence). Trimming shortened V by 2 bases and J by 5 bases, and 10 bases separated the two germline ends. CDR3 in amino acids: CSARRGGNEQYF. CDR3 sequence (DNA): TGCAGTGCTAGAAGAGGGGGGAACGAGCAGTACTTC.

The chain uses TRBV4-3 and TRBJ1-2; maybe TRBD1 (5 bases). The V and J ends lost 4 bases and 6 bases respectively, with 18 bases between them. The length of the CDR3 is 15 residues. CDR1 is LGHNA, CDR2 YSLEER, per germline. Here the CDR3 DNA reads TGCGCCAGCAGCCGGGCCAGGGCCCTTTTCCATGGCTACACCTTC. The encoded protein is CASSRARALFHGYTF.

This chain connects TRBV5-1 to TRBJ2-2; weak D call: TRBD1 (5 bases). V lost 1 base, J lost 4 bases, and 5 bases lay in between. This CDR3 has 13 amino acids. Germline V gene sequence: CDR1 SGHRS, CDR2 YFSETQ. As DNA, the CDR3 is TGCGCCAGCAGCTTGACAGGCACCGGGGAGCTGTTTTTT. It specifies CASSLTGTGELFF.

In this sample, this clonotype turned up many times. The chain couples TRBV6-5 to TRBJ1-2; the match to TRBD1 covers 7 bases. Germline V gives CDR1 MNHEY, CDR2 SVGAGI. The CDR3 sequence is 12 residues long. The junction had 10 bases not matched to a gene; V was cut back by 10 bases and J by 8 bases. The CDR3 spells CATNTGDLGYTF. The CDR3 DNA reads TGTGCCACTAATACAGGGGATCTCGGCTACACCTTC.

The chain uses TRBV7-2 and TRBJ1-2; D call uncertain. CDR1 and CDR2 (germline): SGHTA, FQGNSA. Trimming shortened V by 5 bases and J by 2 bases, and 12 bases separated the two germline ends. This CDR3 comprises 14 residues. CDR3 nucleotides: TGTGCCAGCAGCCCCTCGAGCTACAACTATGGCTACACCTTC. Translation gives CASSPSSYNYGYTF.

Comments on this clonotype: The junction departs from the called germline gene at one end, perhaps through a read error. CDR3 nucleotides: TGTGCCAACAGCGGGGATCTCTACAATGAGCAGTTCTTC. Encoded protein: CANSGDLYNEQFF. This rearrangement joins TRBV14 to TRBJ2-1; TRBD2 matches at 7 bases. Germline CDR1 is SGHDN and CDR2 is FVKESK. CDR3 length: 13 amino acids.

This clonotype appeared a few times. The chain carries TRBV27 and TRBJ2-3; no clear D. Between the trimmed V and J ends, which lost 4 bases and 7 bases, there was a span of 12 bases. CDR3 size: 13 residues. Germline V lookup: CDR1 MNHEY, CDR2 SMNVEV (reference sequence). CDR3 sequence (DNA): TGTGCCAGCAGTTCTCCGGTAGGGAATACGCAGTATTTT. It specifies CASSSPVGNTQYF.

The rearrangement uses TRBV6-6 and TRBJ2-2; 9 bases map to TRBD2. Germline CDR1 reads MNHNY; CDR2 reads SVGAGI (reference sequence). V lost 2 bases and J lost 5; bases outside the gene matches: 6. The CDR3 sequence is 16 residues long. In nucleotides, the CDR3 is TGTGCCAGCAGTTACGTAAGGACTAGCGAAACCGGGGAGCTGTTTTTT. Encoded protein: CASSYVRTSETGELFF.

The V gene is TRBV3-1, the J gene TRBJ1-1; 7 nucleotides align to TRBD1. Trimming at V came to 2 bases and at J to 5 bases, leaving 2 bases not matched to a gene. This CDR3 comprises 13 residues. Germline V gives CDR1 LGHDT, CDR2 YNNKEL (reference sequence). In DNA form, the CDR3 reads TGTGCCAGCAGCCAAAACAGGGGTACTGAAGCTTTCTTT. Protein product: CASSQNRGTEAFF.

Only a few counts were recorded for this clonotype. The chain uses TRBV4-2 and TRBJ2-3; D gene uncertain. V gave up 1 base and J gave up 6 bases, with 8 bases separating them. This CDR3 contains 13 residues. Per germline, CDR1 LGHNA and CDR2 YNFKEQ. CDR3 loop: CASSQVRTDTQYF. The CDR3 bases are TGTGCCAGCAGCCAAGTTAGGACGGATACGCAGTATTTT.

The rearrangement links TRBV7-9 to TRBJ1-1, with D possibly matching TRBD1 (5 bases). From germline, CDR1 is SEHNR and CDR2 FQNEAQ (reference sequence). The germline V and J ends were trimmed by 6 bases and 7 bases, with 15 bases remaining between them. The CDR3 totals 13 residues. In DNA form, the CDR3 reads TGTGCCAGCAGTCGAGGGGAGGGCATTGAAGCTTTCTTT. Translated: CASSRGEGIEAFF.

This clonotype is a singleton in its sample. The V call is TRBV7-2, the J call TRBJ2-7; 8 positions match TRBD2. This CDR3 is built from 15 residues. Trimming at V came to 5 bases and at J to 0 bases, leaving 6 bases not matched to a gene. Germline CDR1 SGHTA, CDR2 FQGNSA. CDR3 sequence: CASSLLAEASYEQYF. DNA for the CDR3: TGTGCCAGCAGCCTACTAGCGGAAGCCTCCTACGAGCAGTACTTC. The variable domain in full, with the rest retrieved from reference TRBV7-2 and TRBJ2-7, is GAGVSQSPSNKVTEKGKDVELRCDPISGHTALYWYRQSLGQGLEFLIYFQGNSAPDKSGLPSDRFSAERTGGSVSTLTIQRTQQEDSAVYLCASSLLAEASYEQYFGPGTRLTVT.

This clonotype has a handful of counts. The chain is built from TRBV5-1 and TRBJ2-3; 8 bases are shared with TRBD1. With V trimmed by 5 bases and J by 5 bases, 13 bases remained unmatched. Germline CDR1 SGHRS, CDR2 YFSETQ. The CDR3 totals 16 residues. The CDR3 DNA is TGCGCCAGCAGGTACTCGTCCAGGGGGCAAGTAGATACGCAGTATTTT. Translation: CASRYSSRGQVDTQYF.

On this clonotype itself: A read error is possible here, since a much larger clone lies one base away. CDR3 sequence: CASSVRSYSEQFF. In nucleotides, the CDR3 is TGTGCCAGCAGTGTCCGATCCTACAGTGAGCAGTTCTTC. The chain carries TRBV6-6 and TRBJ2-1; D is ambiguous. CDR1 and CDR2 from the germline V gene are MNHNY and SVGAGI (reference sequence). The CDR3 covers 13 residues.

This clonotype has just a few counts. CDR3 nucleotides: TGTGCCAGCAGCTTATCTAGCGGGACCAAATACAATGAGCAGTTCTTC. Translating it yields CASSLSSGTKYNEQFF. This chain links TRBV7-2 with TRBJ2-1; TRBD2 aligns across 9 bases. The length of the CDR3 is 16 residues. The V gene's germline CDR1 is SGHTA and CDR2 FQGNSA. The V segment lost 2 bases and the J segment 4 bases; nucleotides outside the gene matches: 6.